Detailed here is one TCR beta chain. Its target is not known. This may arise from a read error, as a much more abundant clone is one base away. TCRdb re-derived calls from the 5' RACE reads in MiXCR, one entry per CDR3 protein. The table records around 230,000 distinct CDR3 sequences, 6.5% of them present only once. The data are from a study of identical twins. The CDR3 runs 15 residues. Germline V gene lookup returns CDR1 LNHNV and CDR2 YYDKDF (reference sequence). Healthy Caucasians provided all donations. Regarding the study as a whole: The study found that models underestimated out-of-frame TCR alpha sharing in monozygotic twins.

In addition, the sample was reused for a study of T cells expressing NK-cell markers. That publication notes: In over 5 donors, dominant CD3+CD56+NKG2C+ clonotypes ranked among the top 10 CD8+ clonotypes.

V is TRBV15 and J is TRBJ2-7; TRBD1 matches at 8 bases. The sequence derives from a woman under 30 in good health. The sample taken for sequencing was CD8+ T cells sorted from blood. This CDR3 is CATSGTQGQVYEHYF. Written as DNA, the CDR3 is TGTGCCACCAGCGGGACACAGGGACAGGTATACGAGCACTACTTC.